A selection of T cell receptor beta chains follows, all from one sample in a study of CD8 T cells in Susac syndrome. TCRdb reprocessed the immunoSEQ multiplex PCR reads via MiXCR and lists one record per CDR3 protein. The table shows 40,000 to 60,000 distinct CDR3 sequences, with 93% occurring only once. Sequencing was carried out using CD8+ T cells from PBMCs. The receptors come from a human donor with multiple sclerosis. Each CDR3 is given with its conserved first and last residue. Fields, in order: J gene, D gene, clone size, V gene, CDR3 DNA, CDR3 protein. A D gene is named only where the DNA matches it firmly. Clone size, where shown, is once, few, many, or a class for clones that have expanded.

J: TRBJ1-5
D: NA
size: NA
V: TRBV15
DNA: TGTGCCACCAGCAGAGGGGGGAACAGCAATCAGCCCCAGCATTTT
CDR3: CATSRGGNSNQPQHF

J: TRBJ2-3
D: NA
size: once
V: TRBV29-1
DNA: TGCAGCGTCGGAGGGGGGGGCCCCACAGATACGCAGTATTTT
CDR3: CSVGGGGPTDTQYF

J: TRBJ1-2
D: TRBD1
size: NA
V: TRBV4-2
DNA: TGTGCCAGCAGCCAAGATCAGGGGGCGCTTGGCTACACCTTC
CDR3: CASSQDQGALGYTF

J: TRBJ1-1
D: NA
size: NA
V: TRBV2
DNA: TGTGCCAGCAGTTTCGGAGTGGGGACTATGAGTACTGAAGCTTTCTTT
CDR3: CASSFGVGTMSTEAFF

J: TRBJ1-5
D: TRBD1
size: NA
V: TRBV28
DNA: TGTGCCAGCAGTCACAGGGGAAATCAGCCCCAGCATTTT
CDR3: CASSHRGNQPQHF

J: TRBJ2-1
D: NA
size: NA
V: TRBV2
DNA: TGTGCCAGCAGTGAAGCAACGACAGGAGGATACAATGAGCAGTTCTTC
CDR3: CASSEATTGGYNEQFF

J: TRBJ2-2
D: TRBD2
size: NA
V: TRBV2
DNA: TGTGCCAGCACGGGGGGGGGCCACACCGGGGAGCTGTTTTTT
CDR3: CASTGGGHTGELFF

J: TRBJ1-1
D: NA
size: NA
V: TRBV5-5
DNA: TGTGCCAGCAGGCTGGGGGGGACTGAAGCTTTCTTT
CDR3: CASRLGGTEAFF

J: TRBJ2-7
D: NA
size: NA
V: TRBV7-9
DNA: TGTGCCAGCACCCCTATGAGGGGCGCTCGCGAGCAGTACTTC
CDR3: CASTPMRGAREQYF

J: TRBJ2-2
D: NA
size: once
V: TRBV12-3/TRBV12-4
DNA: TGTGCCAGCAGCGGGGGAATGAACACCGGGGAGCTGTTTTTT
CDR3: CASSGGMNTGELFF

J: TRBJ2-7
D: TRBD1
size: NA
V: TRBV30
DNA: TGTGCCTGGCGAAAGAACAAACCGGTGAGACAGGGTCGTCACGAGCAGTACTTC
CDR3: CAWRKNKPVRQGRHEQYF

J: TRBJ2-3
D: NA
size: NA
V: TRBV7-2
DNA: TGTGCCAGCAGCCGACTCCCGGGACAATTCACAGATACGCAGTATTTT
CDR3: CASSRLPGQFTDTQYF

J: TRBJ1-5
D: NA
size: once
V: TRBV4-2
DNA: TGTGCCAGCAGCCGATCGATGGCTGGGGATCAGCCCCAGCATTTT
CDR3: CASSRSMAGDQPQHF

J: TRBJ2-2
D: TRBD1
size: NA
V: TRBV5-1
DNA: TGCGCCAGCAGCTTCCGGGACAGACTGGCCGGGGAGCTGTTTTTT
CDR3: CASSFRDRLAGELFF

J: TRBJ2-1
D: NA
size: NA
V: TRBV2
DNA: TGTGCCAGCAGGGTTACTAGCTTGGTAGGAAATGAGCAGTTCTTC
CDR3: CASRVTSLVGNEQFF

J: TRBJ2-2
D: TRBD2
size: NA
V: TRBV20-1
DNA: TGCAGTGCTAGAGATGGAATTCGGGGGGGCCTCGGGGAGCTGTTTTTT
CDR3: CSARDGIRGGLGELFF

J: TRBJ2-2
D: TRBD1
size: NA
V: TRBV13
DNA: TGTGCCAGCAGCATCACAGGGGGTATCACCGGGGAGCTGTTTTTT
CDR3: CASSITGGITGELFF

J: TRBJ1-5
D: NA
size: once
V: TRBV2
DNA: TGTGCCAGCAGTCATATATCGGCGGGCAATCAGCCCCAGCATTTT
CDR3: CASSHISAGNQPQHF

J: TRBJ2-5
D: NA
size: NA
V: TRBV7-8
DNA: TGTGCCAGCAGCTTAGACACGGGTACCCAAGAGACCCAGTACTTC
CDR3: CASSLDTGTQETQYF

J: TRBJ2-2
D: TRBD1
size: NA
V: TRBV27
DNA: TGTGCCAGCAGTTTATTGGGGACAGGGGGAACCGGGGAGCTGTTTTTT
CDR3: CASSLLGTGGTGELFF

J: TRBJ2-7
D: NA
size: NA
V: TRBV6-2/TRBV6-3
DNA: TGTGCCAGCAGTTACGACTTAGAGCGGGCCTACGAGCAGTACTTC
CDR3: CASSYDLERAYEQYF

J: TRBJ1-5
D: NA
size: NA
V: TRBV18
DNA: TGTGCCAGCTCATCCCCGGAGCCCCAGCATTTT
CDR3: CASSSPEPQHF

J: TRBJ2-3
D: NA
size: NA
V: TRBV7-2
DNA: TGTGCCAGCAGCCTGATGTGGGACTCCCTCACAGATACGCAGTATTTT
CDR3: CASSLMWDSLTDTQYF

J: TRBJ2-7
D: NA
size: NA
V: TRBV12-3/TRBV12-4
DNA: TGTGCCAGCAGCCTGGGGACCTCGATGTTCTACGAGCAGTACTTC
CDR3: CASSLGTSMFYEQYF

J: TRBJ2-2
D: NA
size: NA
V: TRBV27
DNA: TGTGCCAGCACCTACCAGAACACCGGGGAGCTGTTTTTT
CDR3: CASTYQNTGELFF

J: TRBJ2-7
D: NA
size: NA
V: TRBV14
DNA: TGTGCCAGCAGCCAATGGGGGGATCCAAGCTCCTACGAGCAGTACTTC
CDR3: CASSQWGDPSSYEQYF

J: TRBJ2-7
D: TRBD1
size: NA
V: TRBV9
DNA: TGTGCCAGCAGCCCGCCGGGGACAGGGGGCCAGGACGAGCAGTACTTC
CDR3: CASSPPGTGGQDEQYF

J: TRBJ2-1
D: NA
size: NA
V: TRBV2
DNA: TGTGCCAGCAGAGCGGACAGTTCCCTCAATGAGCAGTTCTTC
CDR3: CASRADSSLNEQFF

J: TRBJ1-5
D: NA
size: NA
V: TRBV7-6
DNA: TGTGCCAGCAGCTCAGGGGCTAGCAATCAGCCCCAGCATTTT
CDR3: CASSSGASNQPQHF

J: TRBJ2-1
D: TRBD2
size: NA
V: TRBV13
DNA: TGTGCCAGCAGCTTAGGGCGGGGGGGCGAGGATGAGCAGTTCTTC
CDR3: CASSLGRGGEDEQFF

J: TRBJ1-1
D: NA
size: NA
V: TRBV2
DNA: TGTGCCAGCAGTGAAGTAGGGCCGAACACTGAAGCTTTCTTT
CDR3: CASSEVGPNTEAFF

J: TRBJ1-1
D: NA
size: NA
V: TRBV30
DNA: TGTGCCTGGAGTTTAACAGGGTGGGCTGAAGCTTTCTTT
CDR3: CAWSLTGWAEAFF

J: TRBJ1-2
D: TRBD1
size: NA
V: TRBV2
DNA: TGTGCCAGCAGGGGGCGAGGACAGGGAGGGAATGGCTACACCTTC
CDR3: CASRGRGQGGNGYTF

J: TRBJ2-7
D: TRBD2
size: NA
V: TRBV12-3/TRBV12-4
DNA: TGTGCCAGCAGCCTTAGCGGGGGGGCCTCCGAGCAGTACTTC
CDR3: CASSLSGGASEQYF

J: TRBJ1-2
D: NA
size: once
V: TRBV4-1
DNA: TGCGCCAGCAGCCAAGATCAGAAGGGGAACTATGGCTACACCTTC
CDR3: CASSQDQKGNYGYTF

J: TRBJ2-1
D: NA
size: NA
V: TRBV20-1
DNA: TGCAGTGCTAAGGGGCGCTTTTCCACCCGGCCCTTTAATGAAGCGCAGTTCTTC
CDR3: CSAKGRFSTRPFNEAQFF

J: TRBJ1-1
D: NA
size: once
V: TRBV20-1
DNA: TGCAGTGCCCTTGTTGGTGAATACCTGGGGCGTGAAGCTTTCTTT
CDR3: CSALVGEYLGREAFF